One and the same sample provided the 26 T cell receptor beta chains below, sequenced in a study of blood T cell repertoires in COVID-19. The method was immunoSEQ multiplex PCR; TCRdb's version includes in-frame clones alone and lacks a portion of them. Among some 250,000 clones listed, roughly four fifths were seen once. The sequenced sample consisted of peripheral blood. These receptors were collected from a woman younger than 30 with acute or convalescent COVID-19.

The chain employs TRBV11-2 and TRBJ2-1; tentatively, D is TRBD1 (5 bases). Germline-derived CDR1 and CDR2 are SGHAT and FQNNGV. The length of the CDR3 is 15 residues. V was cut by 5 bases and J by 7 bases, with 18 bases left in between. The CDR3 DNA reads TGTGCCAGCAGCCTCTCCGCCAGGGTTGGTAATGAGCAGTTCTTC. Its translation is CASSLSARVGNEQFF.

The gene calls are TRBV7-3 and TRBJ2-1, with 9 positions matching TRBD2. There are 15 residues in the CDR3. Germline-derived CDR1 and CDR2 are SGHTA and FQGTGA. V was clipped by 7 bases and J by 5 bases; unmatched bases: 9. CDR3 nucleotides: TGTGCCAGCATCCTCGGACTAGCGTCAAACAATGAGCAGTTCTTC. It encodes CASILGLASNNEQFF.

About this clone itself: One junction end disagrees with the germline gene, perhaps due to a read error. The V gene is TRBV7-7, the J gene TRBJ2-3; 8 nucleotides align to TRBD2. Germline CDR1 SSHAT, CDR2 FNYEAQ (reference sequence). The CDR3 runs 16 residues. As DNA, the CDR3 is TGTGCTAGCAGCAAAACTTTAGCGGGGCCCACAGATACGCAGTATTTT. Translating it yields CASSKTLAGPTDTQYF.

The rearrangement links TRBV23-1 to TRBJ2-1; 7 bases are shared with TRBD1. TRBV23-1 is placed among ORFs of uncertain function. The CDR3 sequence is 12 residues long. With V trimmed by 4 bases and J by 15 bases, 9 bases remained unmatched. The CDR3 protein is CASSRIDRERFF. Written as DNA, the CDR3 is TGCGCCAGCAGTCGAATAGACAGGGAACGGTTCTTC.

This clone was seen repeatedly, ten times or more. The CDR3 here is CASSLGQIRSYEQYF. The DNA for the CDR3 is TGCGCCAGCAGCTTGGGGCAGATTCGCTCCTACGAGCAGTACTTC. The chain is built from TRBV5-1 and TRBJ2-7; D gene unclear. CDR3 length: 15 amino acids. Germline assignment: CDR1 SGHRS and CDR2 YFSETQ. Trimming removed 0 bases at V and 0 bases at J, with 10 bases between.

The sample holds one count of this clone. V usage is TRBV28 and J usage is TRBJ2-3; 8 positions agree with TRBD2. Germline trimming cut 6 bases from V and 5 bases from J; bases unmatched to any gene: 7. The CDR3 covers 14 residues. Germline V gives CDR1 MDHEN, CDR2 SYDVKM. The CDR3 nucleotides read TGTGCCAGCAGATACCCGGGGGGGGGAGATACGCAGTATTTT. This sequence encodes CASRYPGGGDTQYF.

The chain uses TRBV5-6 and TRBJ2-1, with 11 bases identical to TRBD1. V was clipped by 4 bases and J by 6 bases; unmatched bases: 12. This CDR3 is built from 17 residues. Germline V gene data show CDR1 as SGHDT and CDR2 as YYEEEE. The chain's CDR3 is CASSMLGTGGGGNEQFF. The CDR3 bases are TGTGCCAGCAGCATGCTCGGGACAGGGGGAGGGGGCAATGAGCAGTTCTTC. Filled out from reference TRBV5-6 and TRBJ2-1, the complete variable domain reads DAGVTQSPTHLIKTRGQQVTLRCSPKSGHDTVSWYQQALGQGPQFIFQYYEEEERQRGNFPDRFSGHQFPNYSSELNVNALLLGDSALYLCASSMLGTGGGGNEQFFGPGTRLTVL.

The chain has TRBV3-1 (or the pseudogene TRBV3-2) and TRBJ1-5; tentative D call: TRBD1 (5 bases). Germline assignment: CDR1 LGHDT and CDR2 YNNKEL (reference sequence). Trimming removed 5 bases from V and 7 bases from J, with 15 bases in between. The CDR3 is 14 residues long. Written as DNA, the CDR3 is TGTGCCAGCAGCTACGGGACTAGCGACCAGCCCCAGCATTTT. Translated: CASSYGTSDQPQHF.

This chain joins TRBV7-2 and TRBJ2-1; 7 positions match TRBD1. CDR3 length: 15 residues. Trimming took 2 bases from V and 9 from J; bases not matched to a gene: 10. Per the germline V gene, CDR1 is SGHTA and CDR2 is FQGNSA. CDR3 nucleotide sequence: TGTGCCAGCAGCTTACTACAGGGGTTCCGCAGTGAGCAGTTCTTC. Residues: CASSLLQGFRSEQFF.

Written as DNA, the CDR3 is TGTGCCAGCAGCCAAGTACCTAGCGCCAAAGAGACCCAGTACTTC. Translation gives CASSQVPSAKETQYF. This chain joins TRBV3-1 (or the pseudogene TRBV3-2) and TRBJ2-5; TRBD2 might be the D (6 bases). The CDR3 sequence is 15 residues long. Looked up from germline, CDR1 is LGHDT and CDR2 is YNNKEL (reference sequence). The ends were cut back, 1 base at V and 3 bases at J, with 12 bases in the middle.

The genes are TRBV28 and TRBJ2-1; D is possibly TRBD2 (6 bases). Trimming cost V 9 bases and J 7 bases, with 16 bases left between them. Germline V gives CDR1 MDHEN, CDR2 SYDVKM. This CDR3 comprises 13 residues. The CDR3 DNA reads as TGTGCCAGTCATCCGCTCGGAGGGAATGAGCAGTTCTTC. Protein: CASHPLGGNEQFF. The full variable domain, with the rest looked up from reference TRBV28 and TRBJ2-1, is DVKVTQSSRYLVKRTGEKVFLECVQDMDHENMFWYRQDPGLGLRLIYFSYDVKMKEKGDIPEGYSVSREKKERFSLILESASTNQTSMYLCASHPLGGNEQFFGPGTRLTVL.

J is TRBJ1-1 and V is TRBV3-1 (or the pseudogene TRBV3-2); D gene uncertain. Germline V CDR1 and CDR2: LGHDT, YNNKEL (reference sequence). CDR3 length: 12 residues. Trimming left V 4 bases short and J 0 bases short, with 3 bases between. This chain's CDR3 is CASSLMNTEAFF. CDR3 nucleotide sequence: TGTGCCAGCAGCCTCATGAACACTGAAGCTTTCTTT.

The chain recombines TRBV11-2 with TRBJ2-3, with 12 bases matching TRBD2. V trimming: 6 bases; J trimming: 2 bases; junction bases outside the gene matches: 6. Looked up from germline, CDR1 is SGHAT and CDR2 is FQNNGV. This CDR3 has 16 residues. The CDR3 loop is CASSPTSGGLTDTQYF. The CDR3 nucleotides read TGTGCCAGCAGTCCGACTAGCGGGGGTCTCACAGATACGCAGTATTTT.

The CDR3 region has the DNA TGCGCCAGCAGCTTGATTAGCGGAAACTACAATGAGCAGTTCTTC. Encoded protein: CASSLISGNYNEQFF. The V gene is TRBV5-1, the J gene TRBJ2-1; TRBD2 might be the D (6 bases). Germline-derived CDR1 and CDR2 are SGHRS and YFSETQ. This CDR3 region has 15 residues. The V end lost 1 base, the J end lost 3 bases, and 11 bases lay between the germline ends.

This chain connects TRBV5-1 to TRBJ1-3; 9 bases agree with TRBD1. Germline assignment: CDR1 SGHRS and CDR2 YFSETQ. V lost 4 bases to trimming and J lost 0 bases; unmatched junction nucleotides: 2. The CDR3 has 15 residues. The CDR3 here is CASSPGQGSGNTIYF. The DNA of the CDR3 is TGCGCCAGCAGCCCGGGACAGGGCTCTGGAAACACCATATATTTT.

The CDR3 region has the DNA TGTGCCAGCAGCGACACTAGCGGGAGATCCGGCTCCTACAATGAGCAGTTCTTC. It translates to CASSDTSGRSGSYNEQFF. V is TRBV5-4 and J is TRBJ2-1; 11 bases agree with TRBD2. Trimming at V came to 4 bases and at J to 0 bases, leaving 9 bases not matched to a gene. CDR1 and CDR2 (germline): SGHNT, YYREEE (reference sequence). This CDR3 region has 18 residues.

CDR3 nucleotides: TGTGCCAGCACCCGGACTAGCGGGGTGAACACCGGGGAGCTGTTTTTT. Translation: CASTRTSGVNTGELFF. The chain links TRBV25-1 to TRBJ2-2, with TRBD2 matching over 12 bases. The CDR3 contains 16 residues. Per germline, CDR1 MGHDK and CDR2 SYGVNS. With 7 bases clipped from V and 1 base from J, the junction kept 4 bases outside the gene matches. Full variable domain (rest looked up from reference TRBV25-1 and TRBJ2-2): EADIYQTPRYLVIGTGKKITLECSQTMGHDKMYWYQQDPGMELHLIHYSYGVNSTEKGDLSSESTVSRIRTEHFPLTLESARPSHTSQYLCASTRTSGVNTGELFFGEGSRLTVL.

The chain uses TRBV30 and TRBJ1-6, with a weak D call TRBD1 (6 bases). Germline assignment: CDR1 GTSNPN and CDR2 SVGIG (reference sequence). Trimming shortened V by 5 bases and J by 4 bases, and 6 bases separated the two germline ends. This CDR3 region has 12 residues. The CDR3 DNA reads TGTGCCTGGGGACAGTATAATTCACCCCTCCACTTT. It translates to CAWGQYNSPLHF.

The CDR3 DNA reads as TGTGCCAGCTCAACAGGACAGGGTAGCTATGGCTACACCTTC. Encoded protein: CASSTGQGSYGYTF. The chain links TRBV18 to TRBJ1-2, with 8 bases aligning to TRBD1. The germline gives CDR1 KGHSH, CDR2 LQKENI. Trimming took 5 bases from V and 4 from J; bases not matched to a gene: 6. CDR3 length: 14 residues.

This clone has only a few counts. J is TRBJ1-4 and V is TRBV3-1 (or the pseudogene TRBV3-2), with D perhaps matching TRBD1 (6 bases). V dropped 0 bases and J dropped 2 bases, with 13 bases sitting between them. The CDR3 contains 17 residues. Germline CDR1 and CDR2: LGHDT and YNNKEL (reference sequence). This CDR3 is CASSQEVGQGTNEKLFF. The CDR3 coding sequence is TGTGCCAGCAGCCAAGAGGTGGGGCAGGGGACTAATGAAAAACTGTTTTTT.

The chain employs TRBV28 and TRBJ2-3; 9 nucleotides align to TRBD2. The CDR3 has 16 amino acids. Germline loops: CDR1 MDHEN, CDR2 SYDVKM. V lost 2 bases and J lost 3; bases outside the gene matches: 6. CDR3 bases: TGTGCCAGCAGTTTACCTCTAGCGGGAAGAACAGATACGCAGTATTTT. This translates into CASSLPLAGRTDTQYF.

The rearrangement uses TRBV27 and TRBJ1-6, with 9 bases fitting TRBD1. V shed 5 bases and J 8 bases; nucleotides not matched to a gene: 13. The CDR3 sequence is 17 residues long. The germline V gene encodes CDR1 MNHEY and CDR2 SMNVEV (reference sequence). CDR3 coding DNA: TGTGCCAGCAGTCCACGGACAGGGGTGTCCCCCCATTCACCCCTCCACTTT. Residues: CASSPRTGVSPHSPLHF.

This chain uses TRBV15 with TRBJ2-1; TRBD2 agrees at 11 bases. The CDR3 contains 15 residues. The junction had 9 bases not matched to a gene; V was cut back by 6 bases and J by 8 bases. Per germline, CDR1 LNHNV and CDR2 YYDKDF (reference sequence). In DNA form, the CDR3 reads TGTGCCACCAGTCCCTCGGGACTAGCGGTCCATGAGCAGTTCTTC. Residues: CATSPSGLAVHEQFF.

V is TRBV6-5 and J is TRBJ2-7; the match to TRBD2 covers 11 bases. This CDR3 spans 16 amino acids. In germline, CDR1 is MNHEY, CDR2 SVGAGI. The J segment lost 7 bases and the V segment lost 2 bases, leaving 10 bases of the junction unmatched. In nucleotides, the CDR3 is TGTGCCAGCAGTTACGGTGGTAGCGGGAGGGTTGATGAGCAGTACTTC. Its protein is CASSYGGSGRVDEQYF.

V gene TRBV19 combines with J gene TRBJ1-3, with D perhaps matching TRBD1 (5 bases). CDR3 length: 13 amino acids. V was clipped by 5 bases and J by 8 bases, with 13 bases between them. The V gene's germline CDR1 is LNHDA and CDR2 SQIVND (reference sequence). CDR3 sequence reads: CASSWGPEDTIYF. CDR3 coding DNA: TGTGCCAGTAGTTGGGGCCCAGAAGACACCATATATTTT.

This rearrangement joins TRBV7-6 to TRBJ2-2; D perhaps matches TRBD1 (5 bases). Germline CDR1 and CDR2: SGHVS and FNYEAQ. CDR3 length: 14 residues. Deletions cut 5 bases from V and 5 bases from J, with 12 bases between. The CDR3 DNA reads TGTGCCAGCAGCACTACCAGGGAAACCGGGGAGCTGTTTTTT. Translation gives CASSTTRETGELFF.